The clone carrying this T cell receptor beta chain was picked up a small number of times. Antigen: not known. The data derive from a study of cytomegalovirus exposure and HLA in healthy donors. Primers: 60 Vbeta forward and 13 Jbeta reverse. Data came from immunoSEQ multiplex PCR; TCRdb stores just in-frame clones and leaves some out. Of 150,000 to 200,000 clones listed, around 81% are singletons. Study conclusions and caveats: In a later analysis, specific HLA alleles were associated with approximately 16,000 TCR beta sequences at a 0.05 false discovery rate. V segments that were indistinguishable, TRBV6-2 and TRBV6-3 among them, were omitted from analysis. Other equally common chains were less clonally expanded than HLA-associated TCR beta chains, a later analysis showed.

Germline CDR1 reads SGHTA; CDR2 reads FQGTGA. This CDR3 region has 13 residues. With 0 bases removed from V and 5 bases from J, the gap between germline ends came to 7 bases. The sequencing sample was made of PBMCs. V is TRBV7-3 and J is TRBJ2-5; TRBD2 might be the D (6 bases). The clonotype was recovered from a man aged 40-49 years in good health and CMV-seronegative. CDR3: CASSLTRDETQYF. In nucleotides, the CDR3 is TGTGCCAGCAGCTTAACGCGGGACGAGACCCAGTACTTC.